Shown below are 16 T cell receptor beta chains from a single sample sequenced in a study of shared clonotypes between healthy human individuals. Sequencing was performed with immunoSEQ multiplex PCR; in TCRdb, only in-frame clones are kept and a portion is missing. In the table there are over a million clones, around 97% of which are singletons. The sequencing input was naive CD4+ T cells sorted from blood. Described subset: CD45RA+ positively selected. These receptors were collected from a man younger than 40 in good health.

The V and J genes are TRBV6-5 and TRBJ1-2; weak D call: TRBD1 (5 bases). Between the trimmed V and J ends, which lost 8 bases and 5 bases, there was a span of 12 bases. Germline V CDR1 and CDR2: MNHEY, SVGAGI. The CDR3 consists of 12 residues. This CDR3 is CASYSSGYGYTF. The CDR3 DNA reads TGTGCCAGCTATTCCTCAGGGTATGGCTACACCTTC.

This chain uses TRBV7-7 with TRBJ2-2, with TRBD2 identical over 12 bases. The CDR3 contains 20 residues. The germline V gene has CDR1 SSHAT and CDR2 FNYEAQ (reference sequence). J gave up 2 bases and V 2 bases, and 12 bases lay outside the gene matches. CDR3 DNA: TGTGCCAGCAGCTTACATCCTAGCGGGAGGGCCCGAATAAACACCGGGGAGCTGTTTTTT. Its protein product is CASSLHPSGRARINTGELFF. Based on the CDR3 plus reference TRBV7-7 and TRBJ2-2, the full variable domain is GAGVSQSPRYKVTKRGQDVTLRCDPISSHATLYWYQQALGQGPEFLTYFNYEAQPDKSGLPSDRFSAERPEGSISTLTIQRTEQRDSAMYRCASSLHPSGRARINTGELFFGEGSRLTVL.

V gene TRBV9 combines with J gene TRBJ2-7; possibly TRBD1 for D (5 bases). Germline V lookup: CDR1 SGDLS, CDR2 YYNGEE. The V end lost 4 bases, the J end lost 6 bases, and 17 bases lay between the germline ends. This CDR3 has 14 residues. The CDR3 loop is CASSPLRESGEQYF. The CDR3 DNA follows: TGTGCCAGCAGCCCTCTCAGGGAATCCGGCGAGCAGTACTTC. Using reference TRBV9 and TRBJ2-7 for the parts outside the CDR3, the full variable domain is DSGVTQTPKHLITATGQRVTLRCSPRSGDLSVYWYQQSLDQGLQFLIQYYNGEERAKGNILERFSAQQFPDLHSELNLSSLELGDSALYFCASSPLRESGEQYFGPGTRLTVT.

This chain connects TRBV12-2 to TRBJ2-7. TRBV12-2 represents a pseudogene. CDR3 length: 16 amino acids. The CDR3 loop is CASRLAGKRVPYEQYF. The CDR3 DNA is TGTGCAAGTCGCTTAGCGGGGAAAAGGGTTCCCTACGAGCAGTACTTC.

This clone was counted a single time. The V and J genes are TRBV7-9 and TRBJ1-4, with 7 bases identical to TRBD1. CDR3 length: 14 amino acids. Germline V gene data show CDR1 as SEHNR and CDR2 as FQNEAQ (reference sequence). The junction had 2 bases not matched to a gene; V was cut back by 5 bases and J by 2 bases. For the CDR3, the DNA is TGTGCCAGCAGCGTCAGGGGGACTAATGAAAAACTGTTTTTT. This codes for CASSVRGTNEKLFF.

V is TRBV6-1 and J is TRBJ1-1; 7 bases are shared with TRBD1. Losses at the gene ends were 8 bases for V and 4 bases for J; bases not matched to a gene: 7. CDR1 is MNHNS, CDR2 SASEGT, per germline. This CDR3 is 13 amino acids long. CDR3 region: CASGKEGATEAFF. The CDR3 DNA reads TGTGCCAGCGGGAAGGAGGGGGCCACTGAAGCTTTCTTT.

J is TRBJ2-7 and V is TRBV10-3; unclear D gene. Trimming pared 2 bases from V and 1 base from J, leaving 6 bases between. Germline CDR1 and CDR2: ENHRY and SYGVKD. The CDR3 consists of 13 residues. The DNA of the CDR3 is TGTGCCATCAGTGAGCGCAGTTCCTACGAGCAGTACTTC. Encoded protein: CAISERSSYEQYF.

V gene TRBV18 combines with J gene TRBJ2-2; no reliable D call. Between the trimmed V and J ends, which lost 4 bases and 3 bases, there was a span of 12 bases. The CDR3 spans 15 residues. The germline V gene has CDR1 KGHSH and CDR2 LQKENI. Here the CDR3 reads CASSLEIPDTGELFF. CDR3 sequence (DNA): TGTGCCAGCTCACTCGAGATCCCGGACACCGGGGAGCTGTTTTTT.

This rearrangement joins TRBV5-6 to TRBJ2-3, with 9 bases that match TRBD2. This CDR3 has 15 amino acids. V lost 4 bases to trimming and J lost 1 base; unmatched junction nucleotides: 4. CDR1 is SGHDT, CDR2 YYEEEE, per germline. This CDR3 reads CASSPWTSGTDTQYF. For the CDR3, the DNA is TGTGCCAGCAGCCCCTGGACTAGCGGCACAGATACGCAGTATTTT.

The chain employs TRBV2 and TRBJ2-6; D is unclear. CDR1 is SNHLY, CDR2 FYNNEI, per germline. The CDR3 runs to 13 residues. V lost 10 bases and J 1 base, leaving 8 bases between the germline ends. The CDR3 DNA reads TGTGCCATCGTGAAATCTGGGGCCAACGTCCTGACTTTC. It yields the protein CAIVKSGANVLTF.

The rearrangement uses TRBV5-5 and TRBJ2-2; 11 bases align to TRBD2. This CDR3 contains 18 residues. The germline V gene encodes CDR1 SGHKS and CDR2 YYEKEE (reference sequence). The ends lost 3 bases at V and 7 bases at J; junction bases unmatched: 14. DNA for the CDR3: TGTGCCAGCAGCTCGGACCCGAGGGTACTAGCGGGAGTCGGGGAGCTGTTTTTT. It codes for CASSSDPRVLAGVGELFF. The variable domain in full, with the rest retrieved from reference TRBV5-5 and TRBJ2-2, is DAGVTQSPTHLIKTRGQQVTLRCSPISGHKSVSWYQQVLGQGPQFIFQYYEKEERGRGNFPDRFSARQFPNYSSELNVNALLLGDSALYLCASSSDPRVLAGVGELFFGEGSRLTVL.

V and J are TRBV25-1 and TRBJ2-7, with D uncertain. Trimming took off 3 bases at V and 3 bases at J, with 15 bases between the two ends. The CDR3 totals 15 residues. Germline V CDR1 and CDR2: MGHDK, SYGVNS. The CDR3: CASSEVGDGDYEQYF. The CDR3 region has the DNA TGTGCCAGCAGTGAGGTAGGAGACGGAGACTACGAGCAGTACTTC.

This clone is a singleton in its sample. The chain employs TRBV7-9 and TRBJ2-7; TRBD2 agrees at 9 bases. Looked up from germline, CDR1 is SEHNR and CDR2 is FQNEAQ (reference sequence). The CDR3 contains 16 residues. The J segment lost 6 bases and the V segment lost 1 base, leaving 10 bases of the junction unmatched. CDR3 nucleotides: TGTGCCAGCAGCTTAGTAGGCGGGAGGGCCCCATTCGAGCAGTACTTC. Residues: CASSLVGGRAPFEQYF. The entire variable domain, with the rest obtained from reference TRBV7-9 and TRBJ2-7, is as follows: DTGVSQNPRHKITKRGQNVTFRCDPISEHNRLYWYRQTLGQGPEFLTYFQNEAQLEKSRLLSDRFSAERPKGSFSTLEIQRTEQGDSAMYLCASSLVGGRAPFEQYFGPGTRLTVT.

This clone was seen a single time. This chain connects TRBV7-9 to TRBJ2-7, with 8 bases identical to TRBD2. Germline loops: CDR1 SEHNR, CDR2 FQNEAQ (reference sequence). Trimming took 5 bases from V and 5 from J; bases not matched to a gene: 11. The CDR3 loop spans 15 amino acids. This CDR3 reads CASSLTGRGLDEQYF. The CDR3 nucleotides are TGTGCCAGCAGCCTAACCGGGAGGGGACTGGACGAGCAGTACTTC. Full variable domain (missing parts from reference TRBV7-9 and TRBJ2-7): DTGVSQNPRHKITKRGQNVTFRCDPISEHNRLYWYRQTLGQGPEFLTYFQNEAQLEKSRLLSDRFSAERPKGSFSTLEIQRTEQGDSAMYLCASSLTGRGLDEQYFGPGTRLTVT.

This sequence joins TRBV7-9 and TRBJ2-7, with 11 bases aligning to TRBD2. This CDR3 is built from 16 residues. The germline V gene encodes CDR1 SEHNR and CDR2 FQNEAQ (reference sequence). Trimming cost V 5 bases and J 2 bases; bases outside gene matches: 8. The CDR3 DNA follows: TGTGCCAGCAGCATCGGGACTAGCGGTGGGACCTACGAGCAGTACTTC. Translated: CASSIGTSGGTYEQYF.

V gene TRBV15 combines with J gene TRBJ2-2, with 8 bases aligning to TRBD1. This CDR3 spans 14 amino acids. Germline trimming cut 10 bases from V and 4 bases from J; bases unmatched to any gene: 8. The V gene's germline CDR1 is LNHNV and CDR2 YYDKDF (reference sequence). CDR3 DNA: TGTGCCATCCGACAGGGGCTAATCACCGGGGAGCTGTTTTTT. This encodes CAIRQGLITGELFF. Supplemented by reference TRBV15 and TRBJ2-2, the full variable domain reads DAMVIQNPRYQVTQFGKPVTLSCSQTLNHNVMYWYQQKSSQAPKLLFHYYDKDFNNEADTPDNFQSRRPNTSFCFLDIRSPGLGDTAMYLCAIRQGLITGELFFGEGSRLTVL.